The present T cell receptor beta chain was sequenced within a study of shared clonotypes between healthy human individuals. Overall study: The study used three CD4 naive, three CD4 memory, two CD8 naive and one CD8 memory plate per donor.

General study points: Among donors, sharing of clonotypes was expected to be affected by sequencing depth. What limited the represented genetic and exposure-history diversity was the small number of donors.

The V gene lost 0 bases and the J gene lost 7 bases, with 17 bases spanning the gap. Germline CDR1 and CDR2: SGHRS and YFSETQ. The CDR3 has 16 amino acids. With regard to this clone: As yet, its antigen is unknown.

Generated by immunoSEQ multiplex PCR, the TCRdb table keeps only in-frame clones and is missing some. The sample holds approximately 1,000,000 clones, 75% to 80% seen once. Sequencing was performed on memory CD4+ T cells from PBMCs. Subset: CD45RA-negative fraction. This clonotype originated in a man between 18 and 29 years old in good health. Some clones in this sample may be carry-over from other donors' samples. This sequence joins TRBV5-1 and TRBJ2-1; a possible D gene is TRBD2 (5 bases). CDR3 region: CASSLAWGVAGNEQFF. The CDR3 coding sequence is TGCGCCAGCAGCTTGGCCTGGGGAGTAGCAGGAAATGAGCAGTTCTTC.